Presented here are 26 T cell receptor beta chains from one specimen sequenced in a study of CD8+CD57+ T cells in acquired aplastic anemia. The template for TCR beta VDJ and CDR3 sequence profiling was genomic DNA. TCRdb independently ran MiXCR on the reads; one entry per CDR3 protein. The table lists under 200,000 distinct CDR3 sequences, about 45% of them singletons. An expansion of CD8+CD57+ cells by flow cytometry had been shown in patients chosen for sequencing. Source material: sorted CD4+, CD8+, or CD8+CD57+ T cells (not recorded which) from PBMCs. All receptors derive from a human donor with aplastic anemia.

This chain joins TRBV14 and TRBJ2-7, with a possible D match to TRBD2 (6 bases). This CDR3 region has 15 residues. V dropped 1 base and J dropped 6 bases, with 16 bases sitting between them. Germline V gene lookup returns CDR1 SGHDN and CDR2 FVKESK. DNA of the CDR3: TGTGCCAGCAGCCAAGGCCGGGGGAAAATTAGCGAGCAGTACTTC. Protein product: CASSQGRGKISEQYF.

Regarding this clonotype: Since a much larger clone is just one base distant, this may be a read error. The rearrangement links TRBV7-7 to TRBJ1-3; D may be TRBD1 (5 bases). The CDR3 has 17 residues. Germline loops: CDR1 SSHAT, CDR2 FNYEAQ (reference sequence). Here the CDR3 reads CASRGDRPKGSGNTIYF. The CDR3 DNA reads as TGTGCTAGCAGAGGGGACCGCCCAAAAGGCTCTGGAAACACCATATATTTT. The whole variable domain, remainder taken from reference TRBV7-7 and TRBJ1-3, is GAGVSQSPRYKVTKRGQDVTLRCDPISSHATLYWYQQALGQGPEFLTYFNYEAQPDKSGLPSDRFSAERPEGSISTLTIQRTEQRDSAMYRCASRGDRPKGSGNTIYFGEGSWLTVV.

This chain connects TRBV7-8 to TRBJ2-7; TRBD1 agrees at 10 bases. V was clipped by 5 bases and J by 2 bases; unmatched bases: 9. This CDR3 contains 16 residues. Germline V gene lookup returns CDR1 SGHVS and CDR2 FQNEAQ. The CDR3 DNA is TGTGCCAGCAGCCTCCTGACAGGGGGCAGCACCTACGAGCAGTACTTC. Protein product: CASSLLTGGSTYEQYF.

The chain combines TRBV11-2 with TRBJ2-7; TRBD1 matches at 9 bases. V lost 7 bases to trimming and J lost 3 bases; unmatched junction nucleotides: 7. Per germline, CDR1 SGHAT and CDR2 FQNNGV. The CDR3 covers 14 residues. In nucleotides, the CDR3 is TGTGCCAGCAATACGGTGACAGGGGGCTACGAGCAGTACTTC. It is translated as CASNTVTGGYEQYF.

This clonotype came up many times. The chain recombines TRBV15 with TRBJ2-2; D unresolved. CDR1 LNHNV and CDR2 YYDKDF come from the germline V gene (reference sequence). The V end was cut by 0 bases, the J end by 6 bases, with 14 bases between. The CDR3 totals 16 residues. This chain's CDR3 is CATSRDPLRRAGELFF. CDR3 coding DNA: TGTGCCACCAGCAGAGATCCCCTCCGTAGGGCCGGGGAGCTGTTTTTT.

This clonotype appeared many times. The CDR3 DNA is TGTGCCAGCAGCACCGGGCAAGGGGGCACCGGGGAGCTGTTTTTT. This codes for CASSTGQGGTGELFF. V is TRBV6-1 and J is TRBJ2-2, with a possible D match to TRBD1 (6 bases). Germline V gene sequence: CDR1 MNHNS, CDR2 SASEGT. Trimming took off 6 bases at V and 4 bases at J, with 15 bases between the two ends. The CDR3 length is 15 residues.

In this sample, this clonotype turned up many times. This chain links TRBV9 with TRBJ1-2; 10 bases fit TRBD1. The CDR3 consists of 14 residues. The V segment lost 4 bases and the J segment 5 bases; nucleotides outside the gene matches: 5. Germline-derived CDR1 and CDR2 are SGDLS and YYNGEE. The CDR3 loop is CASSTGTGDYGYTF. The CDR3 nucleotides read TGTGCCAGCAGCACCGGGACAGGGGATTATGGCTACACCTTC.

This clonotype appeared once. The J gene is TRBJ1-4, the V gene TRBV19; TRBD1 is a possible D gene (5 bases). Per germline, CDR1 LNHDA and CDR2 SQIVND (reference sequence). The CDR3 consists of 15 residues. Trimming took 6 bases from V and 13 from J, leaving 24 bases between them. The CDR3 nucleotides are TGTGCCAGTAGCGACCCCTGGTCGGGGGACGAGAGACTGTTTTTT. It translates to CASSDPWSGDERLFF.

The chain recombines TRBV5-1 with TRBJ1-1, with D perhaps TRBD1 (5 bases). There are 14 residues in the CDR3. Deletions cut 4 bases from V and 1 base from J, with 11 bases between. Looked up from germline, CDR1 is SGHRS and CDR2 is YFSETQ. The DNA of the CDR3 is TGCGCCAGCAGCCAAGGGACGTCGAACACTGAAGCTTTCTTT. Protein sequence: CASSQGTSNTEAFF.

Only a few counts were recorded for this clonotype. The rearrangement uses TRBV15 and TRBJ2-5, with 7 bases that match TRBD1. The trim removed 4 bases at V and 4 bases at J, leaving 6 bases unmatched. CDR3 size: 14 residues. Germline V gene lookup returns CDR1 LNHNV and CDR2 YYDKDF (reference sequence). The chain's CDR3 is CATSTTTGTETQYF. CDR3 nucleotides: TGTGCCACCAGCACAACGACAGGGACAGAGACCCAGTACTTC.

Ten or more counts support this clonotype. The chain has TRBV7-2 and TRBJ1-1; D gene unclear. V lost 5 bases, J lost 6 bases, and 10 bases lay in between. The CDR3 length is 12 residues. Germline V CDR1 and CDR2: SGHTA, FQGNSA. CDR3 nucleotides: TGTGCCAGCAGCCCACCCTTCCCTGAAGCTTTCTTT. It is translated as CASSPPFPEAFF.

This clonotype has a count of ten or more. The chain carries TRBV20-1 and TRBJ1-4; 8 bases are a match to TRBD1. Looked up from germline, CDR1 is DFQATT and CDR2 is SNEGSKA (reference sequence). The CDR3 is made up of 14 amino acids. V gave up 4 bases and J gave up 0 bases; unmatched junction bases: 1. CDR3 sequence: CSATGQATNEKLFF. The CDR3 DNA is TGCAGTGCTACGGGACAGGCAACTAATGAAAAACTGTTTTTT.

The table lists this clonotype with many counts. This may be a read error: a much more frequent sequence differs by one nucleotide. The CDR3 carries no conserved terminal phenylalanine or tryptophan, so it likely arises from a read error. The genes are TRBV29-1 and TRBJ2-7; 10 bases match TRBD1. CDR3 length equals 13 residues. V gave up 6 bases and J gave up 5 bases; unmatched junction bases: 7. Looked up from germline, CDR1 is SQVTM and CDR2 is ANQGSEA. The CDR3 is CSVRGQGKNEQYL. The CDR3 DNA reads TGCAGCGTCCGGGGACAGGGGAAAAACGAGCAGTACCTC.

This clonotype was seen repeatedly, ten times or more. This sequence joins TRBV10-3 and TRBJ1-3, with 9 nucleotides matching TRBD1. The germline V gene has CDR1 ENHRY and CDR2 SYGVKD. V lost 6 bases, J lost 0 bases, and 3 bases stayed unmatched. The CDR3 loop spans 15 amino acids. CDR3 coding DNA: TGTGCCATCAGCGCGGGACAGGGCTCTGGAAACACCATATATTTT. It is translated as CAISAGQGSGNTIYF.

This clonotype was seen many times. This chain joins TRBV9 and TRBJ2-3, with D perhaps matching TRBD1 (5 bases). CDR3 length equals 13 residues. Germline assignment: CDR1 SGDLS and CDR2 YYNGEE. V shed 4 bases and J shed 6 bases, with 12 bases lying between them. CDR3 sequence (DNA): TGTGCCAGCAGCCAAAGTGGGGCGGATACGCAGTATTTT. Amino acids: CASSQSGADTQYF.

The chain is built from TRBV27 and TRBJ1-6, with D possibly being TRBD1 (6 bases). The V end lost 8 bases, the J end lost 2 bases, and 13 bases lay between the germline ends. Germline CDR1 MNHEY, CDR2 SMNVEV (reference sequence). CDR3 length: 15 amino acids. The CDR3 sequence: CASCSQGTYNSPLHF. The CDR3 region has the DNA TGTGCCAGCTGCTCGCAGGGGACCTATAATTCACCCCTCCACTTT.

This clonotype was seen only once. The chain combines TRBV10-1 with TRBJ2-5; 7 positions agree with TRBD1. Trimming took 3 bases from V and 2 from J; bases not matched to a gene: 9. The CDR3 totals 16 residues. CDR1 WNHNN and CDR2 SYGVQD come from the germline V gene (reference sequence). The CDR3, as DNA: TGCGCCAGCAGTGAAGATCGTGTCAGGGGGCAAGAGACCCAGTACTTC. It is translated as CASSEDRVRGQETQYF.

This clonotype was picked up many times. V and J are TRBV20-1 and TRBJ2-3; 9 bases are shared with TRBD2. The germline CDR1 and CDR2 sequences are DFQATT and SNEGSKA (reference sequence). V was pared by 5 bases and J by 3 bases, with 6 bases of the junction left unmatched. This CDR3 spans 14 amino acids. The CDR3 loop is CSAAQAGGTDTQYF. CDR3 nucleotides: TGCAGTGCTGCCCAAGCGGGGGGTACAGATACGCAGTATTTT.

The chain combines TRBV24-1 with TRBJ2-5, with D tentatively TRBD2 (5 bases). Germline V gene data show CDR1 as KGHDR and CDR2 as SFDVKD. V lost 1 base, J lost 3 bases, and 11 bases lay in between. CDR3 length: 15 residues. The CDR3 here is CATSDLSRREETQYF. In DNA, the CDR3 is TGTGCCACCAGTGATTTAAGCAGGCGGGAAGAGACCCAGTACTTC.

This clonotype appeared many times. The chain carries TRBV12-3 or TRBV12-4 and TRBJ1-5; 7 nucleotides agree with TRBD1. Trimming took 4 bases from V and 4 from J; bases not matched to a gene: 4. The CDR3 length is 14 residues. This chain's CDR3 is CASSWGQTNQPQHF. The CDR3 DNA is TGTGCCAGCAGTTGGGGACAGACTAATCAGCCCCAGCATTTT.

This clonotype was seen ten or more times. The gene calls are TRBV7-2 and TRBJ2-2; 10 bases are a match to TRBD1. CDR1 and CDR2 from the germline V gene are SGHTA and FQGNSA. There are 16 residues in the CDR3. The V and J ends lost 5 bases and 4 bases, in that order; junction bases with no gene match: 7. CDR3 nucleotides: TGTGCCAGCAGCCAGAGACAGGGGGCTAGCACCGGGGAGCTGTTTTTT. Protein: CASSQRQGASTGELFF. Full variable domain (remainder filled in from reference TRBV7-2 and TRBJ2-2): GAGVSQSPSNKVTEKGKDVELRCDPISGHTALYWYRQSLGQGLEFLIYFQGNSAPDKSGLPSDRFSAERTGGSVSTLTIQRTQQEDSAVYLCASSQRQGASTGELFFGEGSRLTVL.

The V and J genes are TRBV15 and TRBJ2-7, with no clear D. Looked up from germline, CDR1 is LNHNV and CDR2 is YYDKDF (reference sequence). The V end was cut by 3 bases, the J end by 0 bases, with 15 bases between. The CDR3 runs to 16 residues. CDR3 bases: TGTGCCACCAGCAGGAATTTTAATCCCAGCTCCTACGAGCAGTACTTC. It is translated as CATSRNFNPSSYEQYF.

As to this clonotype: The junction departs from the called germline gene at one end, perhaps through a read error. The rearrangement uses TRBV10-3 and TRBJ1-1; unclear D gene. CDR1 is ENHRY, CDR2 SYGVKD, per germline. This CDR3 comprises 17 residues. The CDR3 reads CAISESGGIPMNTEASF. The CDR3 nucleotides read TGTGCCATCAGTGAGTCTGGAGGGATTCCCATGAACACTGAAGCTTCCTTT.

V and J are TRBV6-2 or TRBV6-3 and TRBJ1-4, with D unresolved. Germline values: CDR1 MNHEY, CDR2 SVGEGT. The CDR3 loop spans 13 amino acids. V dropped 6 bases and J dropped 8 bases, with 13 bases sitting between them. The CDR3 loop is CASSPRAKEKLFF. The CDR3 region has the DNA TGTGCCAGCAGCCCCCGGGCGAAGGAAAAACTGTTTTTT.

This clonotype was detected many times. The rearrangement joins TRBV7-2 to TRBJ1-4, with TRBD1 matching 7 bases. CDR1 is SGHTA and CDR2 is FQGNSA in the germline V gene. After removal of 5 bases from V and 8 bases from J, the junction contained 11 bases not matched to a gene. The CDR3 covers 15 residues. The DNA of the CDR3 is TGTGCCAGCAGCACCCAGACAGGGTCTGGGGAAAAACTGTTTTTT. Its protein product is CASSTQTGSGEKLFF.

The V gene is TRBV3-1, the J gene TRBJ2-3; 11 bases match TRBD1. The CDR3 has 15 amino acids. V gave up 3 bases and J gave up 4 bases; unmatched junction bases: 3. Germline-derived CDR1 and CDR2 are LGHDT and YNNKEL (reference sequence). The CDR3 loop reads CASSHPGQGADTQYF. The DNA for the CDR3 is TGTGCCAGCAGCCACCCGGGACAGGGGGCAGATACGCAGTATTTT.